The T cell receptor beta chain under discussion was sequenced for a study of shared clonotypes between healthy human individuals. General study findings and limits: Despite large depth, sorted-subset datasets appeared incompletely sequenced.

On this clone itself: Its antigen is unknown.

Measured with immunoSEQ multiplex PCR; TCRdb has only the in-frame clones, and not every one. The table lists some 2 million clones, about 95% of them singletons, with 1.1% in the top ten. CDR1 is GTSNPN and CDR2 is SVGIG in the germline V gene (reference sequence). V was shortened by 1 base and J by 1 base, with 7 bases between the two germline ends. This CDR3 is 13 amino acids long. CD45RO-negative CD8 cells positively selected for CCR7 made up the naive population, which excluded terminally differentiated effector memory CD45RA+ cells. This sequence was found in a man between 18 and 35 years old in good health. The rearrangement uses TRBV30 and TRBJ1-2; D not resolved. Material for sequencing was naive CD8+ T cells sorted from blood. This chain's CDR3 is CAWSGYDNYGYTF. CDR3 in DNA: TGTGCCTGGAGTGGTTACGATAACTATGGCTACACCTTC.